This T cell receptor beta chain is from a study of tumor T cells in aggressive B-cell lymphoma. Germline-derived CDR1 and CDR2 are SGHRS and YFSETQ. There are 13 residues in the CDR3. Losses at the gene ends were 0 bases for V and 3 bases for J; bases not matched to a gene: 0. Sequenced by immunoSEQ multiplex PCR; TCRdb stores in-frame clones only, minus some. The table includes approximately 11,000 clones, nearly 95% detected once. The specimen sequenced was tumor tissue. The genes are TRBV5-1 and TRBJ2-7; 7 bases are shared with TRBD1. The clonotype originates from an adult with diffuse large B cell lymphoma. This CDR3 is CASSLGTGYEQYF. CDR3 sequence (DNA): TGCGCCAGCAGCTTGGGGACAGGCTACGAGCAGTACTTC.